This TCR beta chain was identified in a study of technical replicates of blood from a few donors. TCRdb's table, derived via immunoSEQ multiplex PCR, lists solely in-frame clones and lacks some. The table has 100,000 or so clones, nearly 96% seen once. The TCR was taken from a human donor in good health. Specimen: T cells isolated from PBMCs.

The CDR3 sequence is CASSSGHPYEQYF. As DNA, the CDR3 is TGTGCCAGCAGCAGTGGACATCCCTACGAGCAGTACTTC. The chain couples TRBV11-1 to TRBJ2-7; TRBD1 might be the D (5 bases). The V end lost 5 bases, the J end lost 2 bases, and 10 bases lay between the germline ends. This CDR3 contains 13 residues. Germline lookup yields CDR1 SGHAT and CDR2 FQDESV (reference sequence).